This is a list of T cell receptor beta chains from one sample in a study of T cell changes during pregnancy in multiple sclerosis. Sequencing used immunoSEQ multiplex PCR; TCRdb keeps in-frame clones, though not all of them. This table holds roughly 50,000 clones, almost 95% found once. Sequencing used CD4+ T cells from peripheral blood mononuclear cells, obtained in the third trimester of pregnancy. The receptors were gathered from a female donor with multiple sclerosis, enrolled in a pregnancy study. Both conserved end residues are part of each CDR3. D genes are given only for firm matches. Part of the rows lack a size; the others show once, few, many or a class for expanded clones.

.	TRBJ2-7	TRBV28	TRBD2	TGTGCCAGCAGTCGGGGCCGGGGGGGCGCGTACGAGCAGTACTTC	CASSRGRGGAYEQYF
.	TRBJ2-7	TRBV7-9	.	TGTGCCAGCAGCCACAGGGAAAACGAGCAGTACTTC	CASSHRENEQYF
.	TRBJ1-5	TRBV6-5	.	TGTGCCAGCAGTTCTGACAGTCTTAATCAGCCCCAGCATTTT	CASSSDSLNQPQHF
.	TRBJ2-1	TRBV11-1	TRBD2	TGTGCCAGCAGGCTACTAGCGGGAGCGGATGAGCAGTTCTTC	CASRLLAGADEQFF
few	TRBJ2-5	TRBV5-6	TRBD2	TGTGCCAGCAGCAAGTCTAGCGGGAGCCGGGAGACCCAGTACTTC	CASSKSSGSRETQYF
.	TRBJ1-1	TRBV30	.	TGTGCCTGGAGTGCGGTGAACACTGAAGCTTTCTTT	CAWSAVNTEAFF
.	TRBJ1-5	TRBV27	.	TGTGCCAGCAGCCGTGACAGAAACAATCAGCCCCAGCATTTT	CASSRDRNNQPQHF
.	TRBJ1-4	TRBV6-5	.	TGTGCCAGCAGTTACGCGGCTAATGAAAAACTGTTTTTT	CASSYAANEKLFF
.	TRBJ1-2	TRBV5-1	TRBD1	TGCGCCAGCAGCCCGACGGACAGGGTGAGCGGCTACACCTTC	CASSPTDRVSGYTF
.	TRBJ2-1	TRBV2	.	TGTGCCAGCAGTGAAGACCTGGGGGGATACAATGAGCAGTTCTTC	CASSEDLGGYNEQFF
once	TRBJ2-1	TRBV7-9	.	TGTGCCAGCAGCCCCTATGTGGGAGCCTCTAGCTCCTACAATGAGCAGTTCTTC	CASSPYVGASSSYNEQFF
.	TRBJ2-2	TRBV2	TRBD1	TGTGCCAGCAGTTACGGAAGAGTTTGGACAGGGGGCACCGGGGAGCTGTTTTTT	CASSYGRVWTGGTGELFF
.	TRBJ1-4	TRBV4-1	.	TGCGCCAGCAGCCAAGATGGCAGGCTTAATGAAAAACTGTTTTTT	CASSQDGRLNEKLFF
.	TRBJ2-5	TRBV19	.	TGTGCCAGTAGTATAGGCGGGACCCAAGAGACCCAGTACTTC	CASSIGGTQETQYF
once	TRBJ1-1	TRBV2	TRBD1	TGTGCCAGCAAGAGGACAGGGGGTTACGACACTGAAGCTTTCTTT	CASKRTGGYDTEAFF
.	TRBJ1-1	TRBV6-1	TRBD1	TGTGCCAGCAGGGGGACAGGGGTGAACACTGAAGCTTTCTTT	CASRGTGVNTEAFF
.	TRBJ1-1	TRBV6-5	.	TGTGCCAGCAGTTACCGGTCGGCAGGGAGGGACACTGAAGCTTTCTTT	CASSYRSAGRDTEAFF
.	TRBJ2-3	TRBV6-4	.	TGTGCCAGCAGTGACTCCCCTAGAAGCACAGATACGCAGTATTTT	CASSDSPRSTDTQYF
.	TRBJ1-1	TRBV7-9	.	TGTGCCAGCAGCATTAACTCAAGGGGCACTGAAGCTTTCTTT	CASSINSRGTEAFF
.	TRBJ2-3	TRBV6-5	TRBD1	TGTGCCAGCAGTCAGGGGGCGAGCACAGATACGCAGTATTTT	CASSQGASTDTQYF
.	TRBJ1-2	TRBV28	TRBD1	TGTGCCAGCAGTTTAGCAGGGGGCGCGTCGATTGGCTACACCTTC	CASSLAGGASIGYTF
.	TRBJ1-4	TRBV27	TRBD1	TGTGCCAGCGGGCCCATTCGACAGGGGGGACCAACTAATGAAAAACTGTTTTTT	CASGPIRQGGPTNEKLFF
.	TRBJ2-3	TRBV18	.	TGTGCCAGCTCACCACTTCAGGGGTTCAAGGGCACAGATACGCAGTATTTT	CASSPLQGFKGTDTQYF
.	TRBJ2-1	TRBV6-1	TRBD2	TGTGCCAGCGGCGGGAGGGCCTGGGAGCAGTTCTTC	CASGGRAWEQFF
once	TRBJ2-5	TRBV7-2	TRBD1	TGTGCCAGCAACCTAAGAGGGACAGAGCAAGAGACCCAGTACTTC	CASNLRGTEQETQYF
.	TRBJ1-5	TRBV19	.	TGTGCCAGTAGTATAGAAGACGGCTACTACAATCAGCCCCAGCATTTT	CASSIEDGYYNQPQHF
.	TRBJ1-5	TRBV7-9	.	TGTGCCAGCAGCTTAGCATCGGATTGGGGCACCCTCGCGCCCCAGCATTTT	CASSLASDWGTLAPQHF
.	TRBJ2-3	TRBV4-2	.	TGTGCCAGCAGCCAAGACTGGAGCGCGGGTTCAAGGGTGACAGATACGCAGTATTTT	CASSQDWSAGSRVTDTQYF
.	TRBJ2-2	TRBV11-2	TRBD2	TGTGCCAGCAGCTTAGACCTAGCGGGGGGGCTGAGAACCGGGGAGCTGTTTTTT	CASSLDLAGGLRTGELFF
.	TRBJ1-2	TRBV15	.	TGTGCCACCAGCAGAGATTTGGTACAGGGAGTGTATGGCTACACCTTC	CATSRDLVQGVYGYTF
.	TRBJ1-3	TRBV6-5	TRBD1	TGTGCCAGCAGGGGGACAGGGGATGCAGGAAACACCATATATTTT	CASRGTGDAGNTIYF
.	TRBJ1-1	TRBV19	TRBD1	TGTGCCAGTAGTCCCGACAGGGTGAACACTGAAGCTTTCTTT	CASSPDRVNTEAFF
.	TRBJ1-5	TRBV28	.	TGTGCCAGCAGTCTCCTGAGAAGTATGGCCCAGCATTTT	CASSLLRSMAQHF
.	TRBJ2-1	TRBV5-1	TRBD2	TGCGCCAGCAGCTTGGGTAGCGGGACCTCCTACAATGAGCAGTTCTTC	CASSLGSGTSYNEQFF
once	TRBJ2-2	TRBV5-6	TRBD1	TGTGCCAGCAGCAATTTAGGACAGGGTTACACCGGGGAGCTGTTTTTT	CASSNLGQGYTGELFF
.	TRBJ2-1	TRBV7-9	TRBD2	TGTGCCAGCAGCTTAGTAGCGGGAGGGGCGGGCAATGAGCAGTTCTTC	CASSLVAGGAGNEQFF
.	TRBJ2-7	TRBV27	TRBD1	TGTGCCAGCAGCTTACAGGGGGCAAACTACGAGCAGTACTTC	CASSLQGANYEQYF
.	TRBJ2-3	TRBV19	TRBD2	TGTGCCAGTAGTCGTAGCGGGAGCACAGATACGCAGTATTTT	CASSRSGSTDTQYF
.	TRBJ1-1	TRBV18	TRBD1	TGTGCCAGCTCACCACGTACAGGGGGTGACACTGAAGCTTTCTTT	CASSPRTGGDTEAFF